This T cell receptor beta chain is from a study of blood T cell repertoires in COVID-19. Study summary: Samples came from the United States, Italy and Spain, spanning acute and convalescent COVID-19. PBMCs, B-cell-depleted T cells, or T cells were the source of the cDNA or gDNA that made up the material.

Per the original data handling: Estimation of nucleated cell counts was performed using reference gene primer amplification. Produced via immunoSEQ multiplex PCR; TCRdb's table is partial and in-frame only. The D gene and trimming were derived from the DNA, and the V and J assignments and clone size from that table. Of around 230,000 clones in the sample, almost 85% were seen once. Patients of the Seattle cohort, enrolled during active infection, were followed longitudinally. Per the germline V gene, CDR1 is SGDLS and CDR2 is YYNGEE. The CDR3 runs 14 residues. V lost 6 bases and J lost 4; bases outside the gene matches: 6.

Material: peripheral blood. This TCR was sampled from a man aged 45-65 years with COVID-19, enrolled during active disease. The chain has TRBV9 and TRBJ2-1; TRBD2 agrees at 8 bases. In DNA, the CDR3 is TGTGCCAGCACCCCGGGGGGGGCTTACAATGAGCAGTTCTTC. It codes for CASTPGGAYNEQFF.